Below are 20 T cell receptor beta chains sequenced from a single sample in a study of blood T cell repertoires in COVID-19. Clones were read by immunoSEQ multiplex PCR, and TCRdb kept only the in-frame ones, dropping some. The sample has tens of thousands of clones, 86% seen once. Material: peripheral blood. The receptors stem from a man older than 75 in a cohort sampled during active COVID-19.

DNA for the CDR3: TGTGCCAGCAGCCAAGTCGGACTAGCGGGGGGTAGCTCCTACGAGCAGTACTTC. It is translated as CASSQVGLAGGSSYEQYF. The J gene is TRBJ2-7, the V gene TRBV4-2; 14 bases align to TRBD2. The V gene end was trimmed by 1 base and the J gene end by 0 bases; junction bases not matched to a gene: 5. The CDR3 totals 18 residues. Germline-derived CDR1 and CDR2 are LGHNA and YNFKEQ.

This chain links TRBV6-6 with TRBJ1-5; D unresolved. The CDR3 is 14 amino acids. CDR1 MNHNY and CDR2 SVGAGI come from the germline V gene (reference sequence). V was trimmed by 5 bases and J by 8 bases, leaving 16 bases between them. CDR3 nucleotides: TGTGCCAGCAGTACCAGCATCGGGGAGAAGCCCCAGCATTTT. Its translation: CASSTSIGEKPQHF.

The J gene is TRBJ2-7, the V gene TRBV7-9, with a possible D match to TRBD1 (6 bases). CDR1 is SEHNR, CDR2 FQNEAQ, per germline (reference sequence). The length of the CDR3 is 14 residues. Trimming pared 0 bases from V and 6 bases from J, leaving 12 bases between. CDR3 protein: CASSLAATGGEQYF. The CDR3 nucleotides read TGTGCCAGCAGCTTAGCGGCGACAGGTGGCGAGCAGTACTTC. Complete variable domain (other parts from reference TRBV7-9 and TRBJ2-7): DTGVSQNPRHKITKRGQNVTFRCDPISEHNRLYWYRQTLGQGPEFLTYFQNEAQLEKSRLLSDRFSAERPKGSFSTLEIQRTEQGDSAMYLCASSLAATGGEQYFGPGTRLTVT.

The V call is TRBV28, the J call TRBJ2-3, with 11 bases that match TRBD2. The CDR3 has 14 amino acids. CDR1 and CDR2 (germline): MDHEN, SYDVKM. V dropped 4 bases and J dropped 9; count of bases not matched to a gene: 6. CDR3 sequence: CASSSPIAGGTQYF. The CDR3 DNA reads TGTGCCAGCAGTTCCCCCATAGCGGGGGGGACGCAGTATTTT.

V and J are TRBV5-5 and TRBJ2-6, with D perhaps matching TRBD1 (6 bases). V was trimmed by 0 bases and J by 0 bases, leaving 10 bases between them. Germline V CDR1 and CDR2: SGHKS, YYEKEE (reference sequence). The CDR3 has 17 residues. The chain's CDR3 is CASSLATGSSGANVLTF. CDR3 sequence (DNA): TGTGCCAGCAGCTTGGCGACAGGTAGCTCTGGGGCCAACGTCCTGACTTTC.

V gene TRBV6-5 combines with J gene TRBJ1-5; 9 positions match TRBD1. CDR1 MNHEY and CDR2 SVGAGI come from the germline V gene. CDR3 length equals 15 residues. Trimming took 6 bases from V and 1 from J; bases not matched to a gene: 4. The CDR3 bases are TGTGCCAGCAGGTTAGGGACAGGGAGCAATCAGCCCCAGCATTTT. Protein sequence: CASRLGTGSNQPQHF.

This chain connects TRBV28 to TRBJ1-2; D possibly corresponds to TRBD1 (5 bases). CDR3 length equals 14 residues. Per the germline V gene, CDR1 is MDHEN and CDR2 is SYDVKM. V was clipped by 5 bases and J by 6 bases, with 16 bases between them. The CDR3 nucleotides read TGTGCCAGCAGTACCGGACCCAGGGTGGATGGCTACACCTTC. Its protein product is CASSTGPRVDGYTF.

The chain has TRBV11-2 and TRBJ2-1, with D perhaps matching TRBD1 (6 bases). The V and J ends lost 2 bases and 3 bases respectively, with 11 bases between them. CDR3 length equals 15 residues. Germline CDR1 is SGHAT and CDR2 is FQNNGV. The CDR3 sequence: CASSLTGTNYNEQFF. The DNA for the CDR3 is TGTGCCAGCAGCTTAACCGGGACAAACTACAATGAGCAGTTCTTC.

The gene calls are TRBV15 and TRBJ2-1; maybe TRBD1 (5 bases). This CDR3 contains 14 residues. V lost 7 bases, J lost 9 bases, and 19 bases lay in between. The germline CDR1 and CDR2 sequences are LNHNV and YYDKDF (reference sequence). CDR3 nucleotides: TGTGCCACCAACCCAGTACAGGCGAGTGTTGAGCAGTTCTTC. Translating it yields CATNPVQASVEQFF.

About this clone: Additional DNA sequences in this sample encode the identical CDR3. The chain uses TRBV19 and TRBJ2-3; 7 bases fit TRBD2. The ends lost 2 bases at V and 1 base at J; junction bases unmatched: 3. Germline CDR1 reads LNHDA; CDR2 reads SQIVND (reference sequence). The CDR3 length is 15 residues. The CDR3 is CASSISLAGTDTQYF. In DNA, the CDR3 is TGTGCCAGTAGTATATCGCTAGCGGGCACAGATACGCAGTATTTT.

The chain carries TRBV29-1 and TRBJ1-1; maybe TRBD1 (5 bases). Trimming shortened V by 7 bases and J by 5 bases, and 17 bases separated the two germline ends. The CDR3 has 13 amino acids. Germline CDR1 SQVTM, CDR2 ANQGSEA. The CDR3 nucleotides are TGCAGCGGACTACCCGGGGGAACAACTGAAGCTTTCTTT. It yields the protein CSGLPGGTTEAFF.

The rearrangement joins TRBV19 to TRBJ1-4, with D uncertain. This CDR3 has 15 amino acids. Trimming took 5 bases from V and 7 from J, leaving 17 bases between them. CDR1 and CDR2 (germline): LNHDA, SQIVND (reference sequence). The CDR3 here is CASSSRLSRGEKLFF. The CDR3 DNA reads TGTGCCAGTAGTTCCCGACTCTCCCGGGGTGAAAAACTGTTTTTT.

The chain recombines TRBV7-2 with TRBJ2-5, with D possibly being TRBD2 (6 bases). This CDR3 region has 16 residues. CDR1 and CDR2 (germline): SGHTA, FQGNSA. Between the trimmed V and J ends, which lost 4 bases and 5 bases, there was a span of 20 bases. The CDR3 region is CASSSTRGRGGETQYF. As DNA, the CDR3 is TGTGCCAGCAGCTCTACTCGCGGGCGGGGCGGGGAGACCCAGTACTTC.

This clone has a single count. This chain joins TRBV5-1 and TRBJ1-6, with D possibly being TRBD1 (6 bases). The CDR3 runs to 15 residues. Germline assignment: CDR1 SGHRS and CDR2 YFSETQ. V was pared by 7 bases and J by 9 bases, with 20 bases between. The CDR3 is CASRSTAGVASPLHF. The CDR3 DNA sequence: TGCGCCAGCCGTTCAACGGCAGGGGTCGCTTCACCCCTCCACTTT.

The CDR3 DNA reads as TGTGCCAGCAGCCAAGAGTGGACGGGACAGTACGGGTGGAATGAAAAACTGTTTTTT. It specifies CASSQEWTGQYGWNEKLFF. This chain links TRBV3-1 (or the pseudogene TRBV3-2) with TRBJ1-4, with 7 bases identical to TRBD1. The CDR3 has 19 residues. The germline V gene encodes CDR1 LGHDT and CDR2 YNNKEL (reference sequence). Germline trimming cut 0 bases from V and 5 bases from J; bases unmatched to any gene: 15.

The CDR3 spells CASTRTGGNYGYTF. The DNA of the CDR3 is TGTGCCAGTACTCGGACAGGGGGCAACTATGGCTACACCTTC. The chain couples TRBV19 to TRBJ1-2; 11 nucleotides match TRBD1. The junction had 3 bases not matched to a gene; V was cut back by 7 bases and J by 2 bases. The CDR3 sequence is 14 residues long. The germline gives CDR1 LNHDA, CDR2 SQIVND (reference sequence).

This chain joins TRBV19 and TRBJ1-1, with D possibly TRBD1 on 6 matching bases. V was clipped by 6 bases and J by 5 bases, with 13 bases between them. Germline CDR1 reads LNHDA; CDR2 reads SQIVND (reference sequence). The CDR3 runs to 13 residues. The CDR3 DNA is TGTGCCAGTAGGATACAGGGAGGAACTGAAGCTTTCTTT. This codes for CASRIQGGTEAFF.

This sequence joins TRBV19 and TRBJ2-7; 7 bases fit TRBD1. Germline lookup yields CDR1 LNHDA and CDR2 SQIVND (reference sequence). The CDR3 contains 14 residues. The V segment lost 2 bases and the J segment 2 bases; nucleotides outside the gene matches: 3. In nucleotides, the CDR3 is TGTGCCAGTAGTATAAATGGACAGGCCTACGAGCAGTACTTC. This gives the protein CASSINGQAYEQYF.

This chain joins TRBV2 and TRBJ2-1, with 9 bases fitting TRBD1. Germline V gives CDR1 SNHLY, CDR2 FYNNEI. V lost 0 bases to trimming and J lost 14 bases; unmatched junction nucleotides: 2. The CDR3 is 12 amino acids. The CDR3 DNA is TGTGCCAGCAGTGAAGCGGGACAGGGCAAGTTCTTC. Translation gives CASSEAGQGKFF. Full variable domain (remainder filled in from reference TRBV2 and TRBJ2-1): EPEVTQTPSHQVTQMGQEVILRCVPISNHLYFYWYRQILGQKVEFLVSFYNNEISEKSEIFDDQFSVERPDGSNFTLKIRSTKLEDSAMYFCASSEAGQGKFFGPGTRLTVL.

The CDR3 DNA follows: TGTGCCAGCATCGGCCTTGACTCCAGCTCCTACAATGAGCAGTTCTTC. The encoded protein is CASIGLDSSSYNEQFF. This rearrangement joins TRBV2 to TRBJ2-1; D remains ambiguous. Trimming shortened V by 7 bases and J by 0 bases, and 16 bases separated the two germline ends. CDR1 and CDR2 (germline): SNHLY, FYNNEI. The CDR3 runs 16 residues.